This T cell receptor (beta chain) was recorded in a study of T cells in Graves' hyperthyroidism and ophthalmopathy. About this clonotype: Its specificity is not known. Given a much more abundant clone one base away, this may be a read error.

From germline, CDR1 is ENHRY and CDR2 SYGVKD. Trimming removed 3 bases at V and 4 bases at J, with 15 bases between. The CDR3 covers 15 residues. RNA transcripts were the template for amplifying TCR beta CDR3 regions. The HTBI primer set served for first-round RT-PCR of the TCR CDR3. Via MiXCR, TCRdb re-called the multiplex PCR reads, giving one row per CDR3 protein. The sample has hundreds of thousands of distinct CDR3 sequences; just under 45% are singletons. Patients were excluded for uncontrolled infection, other autoimmune disease, pregnancy or lactation. Clinicians diagnosed patients from clinical symptoms, serum thyroxine and TRAb, thyroid ultrasound and orbital computed tomography. Study-wide results and caveats: Ophthalmopathy, which appeared later, was predicted by the model a median about 5.9 months before onset.

V is TRBV10-3 and J is TRBJ1-2; no definite D call. The source of this sequence is an adult man with Graves' disease, either hyperthyroidism or ophthalmopathy (not recorded which). What was sequenced was peripheral blood or thyroid tissue (not recorded which). CDR3 nucleotides: TGTGCCATCAGTGATAGGTCACAAGCTAGCTATGGCTACACCTTC. This sequence encodes CAISDRSQASYGYTF.